Presented here are 9 T cell receptor beta chains from one specimen sequenced in a study of shared clonotypes between healthy human individuals. Using immunoSEQ multiplex PCR, the repertoire was profiled, and TCRdb retains in-frame clones only, with some absent. The sample consists of about 2.4 million clones, 93% of them appearing once. The sequencing input was naive CD4+ T cells from PBMCs. Subset meaning: CD45RA+ positively selected. The receptors shown here come from a man between 18 and 29 years old in good health. Some clones in this sample may be carry-over from other donors' samples.

V usage is TRBV28 and J usage is TRBJ2-7; TRBD2 might be the D (6 bases). Trimming took off 3 bases at V and 0 bases at J, with 12 bases between the two ends. From germline, CDR1 is MDHEN and CDR2 SYDVKM. The CDR3 is 15 amino acids. The CDR3 DNA reads TGTGCCAGCAGTTTGTGGCGGGATCCCTCCTACGAGCAGTACTTC. It codes for CASSLWRDPSYEQYF.

This chain links TRBV7-9 with TRBJ2-1; 8 positions agree with TRBD1. The CDR3 spans 17 residues. Germline V gene sequence: CDR1 SEHNR, CDR2 FQNEAQ (reference sequence). Trimming cost V 5 bases and J 7 bases; bases outside gene matches: 16. The CDR3 sequence is CASSRDRGRKGGNEQFF. As DNA, the CDR3 is TGTGCCAGCAGCCGCGACAGGGGCCGCAAGGGTGGGAATGAGCAGTTCTTC.

The chain carries TRBV5-1 and TRBJ2-4; a possible D gene is TRBD2 (6 bases). From germline, CDR1 is SGHRS and CDR2 YFSETQ. V lost 3 bases to trimming and J lost 1 base, with 11 bases between them. CDR3 size: 15 residues. The CDR3 is CASSWGTGAKNIQYF. The CDR3 bases are TGCGCCAGCAGCTGGGGGACTGGTGCCAAAAACATTCAGTACTTC.

The chain couples TRBV30 to TRBJ1-2; 9 nucleotides align to TRBD1. CDR3 length: 14 residues. Germline CDR1 is GTSNPN and CDR2 is SVGIG (reference sequence). V was pared by 1 base and J by 12 bases, with 12 bases of the junction left unmatched. CDR3 sequence (DNA): TGTGCCTGGAGTGCAATGAGACCGGGACAGGGAGACACCTTC. Protein: CAWSAMRPGQGDTF.

This rearrangement joins TRBV10-1 to TRBJ2-3, with TRBD1 identical over 8 bases. CDR3 length: 18 amino acids. With 0 bases clipped from V and 0 bases from J, the junction kept 8 bases outside the gene matches. Germline values: CDR1 WNHNN, CDR2 SYGVQD (reference sequence). DNA of the CDR3: TGCGCCAGCAGTGAGTCGGAGACAGGGGACCTTAGCACAGATACGCAGTATTTT. Encoded protein: CASSESETGDLSTDTQYF.

The chain joins TRBV5-6 to TRBJ1-4; the match to TRBD1 covers 8 bases. This CDR3 is built from 15 residues. V gave up 3 bases and J gave up 3 bases; unmatched junction bases: 4. CDR1 and CDR2 (germline): SGHDT, YYEEEE. The CDR3 DNA reads TGTGCCAGCAGCTGGGCGGGACAGGCTAATGAAAAACTGTTTTTT. This gives the protein CASSWAGQANEKLFF. The full variable domain, completed using reference TRBV5-6 and TRBJ1-4, is DAGVTQSPTHLIKTRGQQVTLRCSPKSGHDTVSWYQQALGQGPQFIFQYYEEEERQRGNFPDRFSGHQFPNYSSELNVNALLLGDSALYLCASSWAGQANEKLFFGSGTQLSVL.

V gene TRBV5-4 combines with J gene TRBJ1-4; 9 positions agree with TRBD1. Per the germline V gene, CDR1 is SGHNT and CDR2 is YYREEE (reference sequence). Trimming at V came to 3 bases and at J to 3 bases, leaving 9 bases not matched to a gene. The CDR3 covers 17 residues. The CDR3 protein is CASSSWTGDRSNEKLFF. CDR3 nucleotides: TGTGCCAGCAGCTCTTGGACAGGGGATAGGTCTAATGAAAAACTGTTTTTT.

The chain carries TRBV30 and TRBJ2-1; TRBD2 matches 7 bases. The germline gives CDR1 GTSNPN, CDR2 SVGIG (reference sequence). Trimming removed 2 bases from V and 9 bases from J; junction bases left unmatched: 10. CDR3 length: 14 amino acids. CDR3 residues: CAWSPGLVSGEQFF. CDR3 in DNA: TGTGCCTGGAGTCCCGGACTAGTGAGCGGTGAGCAGTTCTTC.

A remark on this clone: Within the sample, other DNA sequences also encode this same CDR3. The rearrangement joins TRBV5-5 to TRBJ1-4, with TRBD1 as a possible D gene (5 bases). The CDR3 is 13 residues long. Looked up from germline, CDR1 is SGHKS and CDR2 is YYEKEE (reference sequence). V shed 3 bases and J shed 4 bases, with 7 bases lying between them. CDR3 bases: TGTGCCAGCAGCTCAGACAGTAATGAAAAACTGTTTTTT. The encoded protein is CASSSDSNEKLFF.